This T cell receptor beta chain was captured by sequencing in a study of regulatory T cells in long-lasting Graves disease. Notes on the study in general: Persistent Graves' cases showed lower TCR diversity than newly diagnosed cases.

This clonotype was seen many times. What it recognizes is unknown. The V gene end was trimmed by 4 bases and the J gene end by 3 bases; junction bases not matched to a gene: 13. Per germline, CDR1 SGDLS and CDR2 YYNGEE. The CDR3 runs 18 residues. Building the TCR beta libraries relied on iRepertoire HTBI primers, and CDR3 regions underwent Arm-PCR. TCRdb re-analysed the multiplex PCR reads in MiXCR, keeping a single row per CDR3 protein. Of about 200,000 distinct CDR3 sequences detected, approximately 19% appear once; the ten largest clones hold approximately 12%. Stated time point: newly diagnosed GD, antithyroid drugs for less than 3 months. TCR sequences were obtained from RNA taken from PBMCs. These data were also reused for a study on T cells in Graves' hyperthyroidism and ophthalmopathy. That study adds: Absent ophthalmopathy progression within 18 months defined stable Graves' hyperthyroidism. The hyperthyroidism patients had all been newly diagnosed, and their disease duration was under 2 months. Their ages ranged from 18 to 65 years. Blood also held most thyroid clonotypes expanded beyond 0.001.

The TCR was taken from a woman younger than 45 with Graves disease. The sequences come from peripheral blood mononuclear cells (PBMCs), collected at new diagnosis, from a patient treated with antithyroid drugs. The V call is TRBV9, the J call TRBJ1-1; TRBD1 aligns across 12 bases. Written as DNA, the CDR3 is TGTGCCAGCAGCCCTGGGACAGGGGGCGTGAGGGGGTACACTGAAGCTTTCTTT. The encoded protein is CASSPGTGGVRGYTEAFF.